The clone carrying this T cell receptor delta chain came up a few times. What it recognizes is unknown. Purity of the sorted Vdelta1+ thymocytes ranged from roughly 98% to 99.6%. The sample is drawn from a study of Vδ1+ human thymocytes. General study points: Highly polyclonal TRG and TRD repertoires with Gaussian CDR3 length distributions appeared in thymus. TRG sequences recurred across donors, whereas TRD sequences stayed essentially private. Despite high sort purity, about 19% of thymic T cell receptor delta sequences were Vdelta2.

Sequences come from RNA converted to cDNA by reverse transcription. Multiplex PCR used pooled V-gene forward primers and a constant-region reverse primer to amplify CDR3s. TCRdb re-analyzed the multiplex PCR reads via CATT. The data hold roughly 56,000 delta-chain clones, with about 15% observed a single time. The V and J ends lost 1 base and 0 bases, in that order; junction bases with no gene match: 26. The germline gives CDR1 TSWWSYY, CDR2 QGS. The CDR3 contains 24 residues. The sequence was obtained from a girl under three years old who had congenital heart surgery. The sequenced sample was Vdelta1+ gamma-delta thymocytes from the thymus. Subset here: FACS-sorted CD3+ TCRalphabeta- TCRVdelta1+ TCRVdelta2- thymocytes. V and J are TRDV1 and TRDJ1; 10 nucleotides line up with TRDD3. CDR3 sequence (DNA): TGTGCTCTTGGGGAACCTCATAGTTCCCGTTACGGTACTGGGGGATCCCCTTACACCGATAAACTCATCTTT. Translation: CALGEPHSSRYGTGGSPYTDKLIF.